One sample yielded the 27 T cell receptor beta chains listed below, sequenced in a study of TET2 disruption in CD19-targeted CAR T cells. The assay was immunoSEQ multiplex PCR, and TCRdb's table has in-frame clones only and misses some. The repertoire table contains under 30,000 clones. For these TCRs, the target antigens are not known. Described treatment: autologous CTL019 cells: CD19 CAR with 4-1BB and CD3 zeta domains. The source was CD8- CAR+ T cells sorted from cultured blood T cells, collected for CD19 CAR T cell therapy. Subset specified: CD8-negative CAR-positive T cells from the infusion product. The receptor source for this set is a man in his 70s with chronic lymphocytic leukemia.

Points on this clone: From the germline J gene comes the end of the CDR3, since the read stops 3 residues before it. The V call is TRBV18, the J call TRBJ1-2; a possible D gene is TRBD1 (6 bases). Per the germline V gene, CDR1 is KGHSH and CDR2 is LQKENI. The length of the CDR3 is 16 residues. The part of the CDR3 DNA that was read is TGTGCCAGCTCACCATCCCTAGCGGGGGGCAAAGATACC. Amino acid sequence: CASSPSLAGGKDT. The entire CDR3 protein reads CASSPSLAGGKDTYTF.

About this clone: The read falls 3 residues short of the CDR3 end, and the missing part is taken from the germline J gene. The rearrangement links TRBV20-1 to TRBJ2-3, with 7 bases aligning to TRBD1. V shed 2 bases and J 3 bases; nucleotides not matched to a gene: 5. The germline V gene encodes CDR1 DFQATT and CDR2 SNEGSKA (reference sequence). The CDR3 contains 14 residues. CDR3 region: CSARPGGRTDTQYF. CDR3 DNA (partial): TGCAGTGCTAGACCAGGGGGTCGAACAGATACG.

A word on this clone: One end of the junction varies from germline; a read error may be responsible. The read ends 3 residues early relative to the CDR3; the germline J gene fills the gap. The identical CDR3 is also encoded by other nucleotide sequences in the sample. The chain carries TRBV10-3 and TRBJ1-3; tentatively, D is TRBD1 (6 bases). The CDR3 totals 14 residues. Germline V gives CDR1 ENHRY, CDR2 SYGVKD. The CDR3 protein is CAISPGDVGNTIYF. Partial CDR3 DNA: TGTGCCATCAGCCCAGGGGACGTCGGGAACACA.

With respect to this clone: The CDR3 goes on 3 residues after the read ends, and that part is filled in from the germline J gene. At the DNA level, this CDR3 is encoded by other sequences in the same sample as well. The chain is built from TRBV7-9 and TRBJ1-3; no reliable D call. V lost 1 base and J lost 2, with 6 bases in between. Looked up from germline, CDR1 is SEHNR and CDR2 is FQNEAQ (reference sequence). The CDR3 contains 14 residues. CDR3 sequence reads: CASSLGQTGNTIYF. The sequenced CDR3 bases are TGTGCCAGCAGCTTAGGGCAGACTGGAAACACC.

To note about this clone: The read halts 3 residues ahead of the CDR3 end, with the missing end drawn from the germline J gene. The chain is built from TRBV20-1 and TRBJ1-4, with 8 nucleotides matching TRBD1. From germline, CDR1 is DFQATT and CDR2 SNEGSKA (reference sequence). The J segment lost 4 bases and the V segment lost 2 bases, leaving 3 bases of the junction unmatched. This CDR3 has 14 amino acids. The covered CDR3 bases are TGCAGTGCTAGACAGGGGGCTGATAATGAAAAA. This gives the protein CSARQGADNEK. The entire CDR3 reads CSARQGADNEKLFF.

Regarding this clone: The read terminates 3 residues before the CDR3 end, so the remaining end is supplied by the germline J gene. This chain links TRBV5-3 with TRBJ2-7, with D hard to call. TRBV5-3 is known as an ORF, though its function is uncertain. The ends were cut back, 4 bases at V and 3 bases at J, with 14 bases in the middle. The CDR3 loop spans 14 amino acids. The DNA read from the CDR3 is TGTGCCAGAAGCCGCGGCGCACATTACTACGAG. Its translation is CARSRGAHYYE. The complete CDR3 reads CARSRGAHYYEQYF.

Concerning this clone itself: Coverage ceases 3 residues before the CDR3 finishes, and the germline J gene fills in the end. The chain carries TRBV11-2 and TRBJ1-1; 8 bases match TRBD1. The CDR3 is made up of 13 amino acids. Germline CDR1 SGHAT, CDR2 FQNNGV. The CDR3: CASSLGQGLTAFF. The part of the CDR3 DNA that was read is TGTGCCAGCAGCTTAGGACAGGGGTTGACG.

Worth noting for this clone: The read gets to within 3 residues of the CDR3 end, and the germline J gene fills in the rest. V is TRBV2 and J is TRBJ2-5; TRBD2 aligns across 11 bases. Trimming removed 5 bases from V and 4 bases from J; junction bases left unmatched: 6. Germline CDR1 is SNHLY and CDR2 is FYNNEI. CDR3 length: 15 residues. Partial CDR3 DNA: TGTGCCAGCAGTCCTCAACTAGCGGGGGTAGAGACC. Translated: CASSPQLAGVET. The full CDR3 protein is CASSPQLAGVETQYF.

Comments on this clone: The read is 3 residues too short to cover the CDR3 end, so that end is filled in from the germline J gene. The chain combines TRBV9 with TRBJ2-5; possibly TRBD1 for D (5 bases). The CDR3 has 13 residues. From germline, CDR1 is SGDLS and CDR2 YYNGEE. V was trimmed by 0 bases and J by 5 bases, leaving 8 bases between them. CDR3 bases read: TGTGCCAGCAGCGTAGAAGGGGCGGAGACC. Protein sequence: CASSVEGAET. The CDR3 reads in full as CASSVEGAETQYF.

With respect to this clone: The CDR3 is cut off 3 residues early in the read; its end comes from the germline J gene. V is TRBV5-6 and J is TRBJ2-7, with 7 bases aligning to TRBD1. CDR1 is SGHDT, CDR2 YYEEEE, per germline. J was trimmed by 3 bases and V by 4 bases; bases with no gene match: 4. This CDR3 has 13 amino acids. CDR3 amino acids: CASSLGTDYEQYF. The covered CDR3 bases are TGTGCCAGCAGCCTCGGGACAGACTACGAG.

On this clone: The read ends 3 residues early relative to the CDR3; the germline J gene fills the gap. The gene calls are TRBV20-1 and TRBJ2-1, with 8 bases lining up with TRBD2. The junction had 8 bases not matched to a gene; V was cut back by 0 bases and J by 4 bases. The CDR3 totals 16 residues. Germline V lookup: CDR1 DFQATT, CDR2 SNEGSKA (reference sequence). The sequenced part of the CDR3 DNA is TGCAGTGCTAGAGAGAACTCCGGGACTAGGTACAATGAG. It is translated as CSARENSGTRYNE. The complete CDR3 reads CSARENSGTRYNEQFF.

As regards this clone: The junction and the germline gene differ at one end; a read error may be behind it. Sequencing ends 3 residues short of the CDR3 end; the germline J gene provides the rest. This sample includes further DNA sequences coding for the same CDR3. This chain joins TRBV6-2 or TRBV6-3 and TRBJ1-3; D remains ambiguous. Germline-derived CDR1 and CDR2 are MNHEY and SVGEGT. The CDR3 extends over 16 amino acids. CDR3 DNA, as far as it was read: TGTGCCAGCAGTTCCGGACTCCTGAGCTCTGGAAACACT. It yields the protein CASSSGLLSSGNT. The full CDR3 protein is CASSSGLLSSGNTIYF.

The DNA read from the CDR3 is TGTGCCAGCAGTTCAGAGGGGGGGCGCGTGAATGAG. Protein product: CASSSEGGRVNE. The full CDR3 protein reads CASSSEGGRVNEQFF. The chain employs TRBV2 and TRBJ2-1; a possible D gene is TRBD2 (7 bases). The CDR3 end lies 3 residues beyond the end of the read and is filled in from the germline J gene. Germline CDR1 and CDR2: SNHLY and FYNNEI. This CDR3 has 15 amino acids. V dropped 5 bases and J dropped 7 bases, with 18 bases sitting between them.

Concerning this clone itself: Coverage ceases 3 residues before the CDR3 finishes, and the germline J gene fills in the end. This rearrangement joins TRBV20-1 to TRBJ2-3, with 8 bases lining up with TRBD2. The CDR3 is made up of 17 amino acids. The germline V gene has CDR1 DFQATT and CDR2 SNEGSKA (reference sequence). The J segment lost 5 bases and the V segment lost 1 base, leaving 14 bases of the junction unmatched. The covered CDR3 bases are TGCAGTGCTAGAGGTCTCGGGGGGGGGTTGGTGGGAGATACG. Translating gives CSARGLGGGLVGDT. The full CDR3 protein reads CSARGLGGGLVGDTQYF.

About this clone itself: With the read ending 3 residues before the CDR3 end, the germline J gene is used to fill in that end. The chain combines TRBV20-1 with TRBJ1-2, with D perhaps matching TRBD1 (6 bases). Germline V gives CDR1 DFQATT, CDR2 SNEGSKA (reference sequence). The CDR3 runs 15 residues. CDR3 bases read: TGCAGTGCTCCCGACGGGGGGCTAGCCAAAAACATT. This codes for CSAPDGGLAKNI. The full CDR3 is CSAPDGGLAKNIYTF.

About this clone itself: The read terminates 3 residues ahead of where the CDR3 ends, so the germline J gene completes it. The rearrangement links TRBV12-3 or TRBV12-4 to TRBJ1-1; D might be TRBD1 (6 bases). The CDR3 is 13 residues long. The germline V and J ends were trimmed by 6 bases and 3 bases, with 11 bases remaining between them. CDR3 DNA (partial): TGTGCCAGCAGCCCCGAGGGGGACACTGAA. Protein product: CASSPEGDTE. The complete CDR3 sequence is CASSPEGDTEAFF.

In regard to this clone: The read terminates 3 residues ahead of where the CDR3 ends, so the germline J gene completes it. This sequence joins TRBV28 and TRBJ2-7; TRBD2 aligns across 11 bases. CDR3 length: 15 residues. CDR1 and CDR2 (germline): MDHEN, SYDVKM. V was clipped by 5 bases and J by 5 bases; unmatched bases: 8. The DNA read from the CDR3 is TGTGCCAGCAGTAGCGCCGGGACTAGCGGCCACGAG. This translates into CASSSAGTSGHE. The entire CDR3 protein is CASSSAGTSGHEQYF.

With regard to this clone: The CDR3 end falls 3 residues outside the read, so it is completed with the germline J gene. This chain uses TRBV7-8 with TRBJ2-7; weak D call: TRBD1 (6 bases). Deletions cut 2 bases from V and 4 bases from J, with 12 bases between. The CDR3 has 14 residues. The germline gives CDR1 SGHVS, CDR2 FQNEAQ. The CDR3 protein is CASSLRDIGYEQYF. The covered CDR3 bases are TGTGCCAGCAGCTTACGGGACATAGGGTACGAG.

A word on this clone: The CDR3 is cut off 3 residues early in the read; its end comes from the germline J gene. The V and J genes are TRBV7-3 and TRBJ2-2; maybe TRBD1 (7 bases). The germline V gene encodes CDR1 SGHTA and CDR2 FQGTGA. The CDR3 runs to 15 residues. The V gene lost 1 base and the J gene lost 4 bases, with 10 bases spanning the gap. CDR3 DNA, as far as it was read: TGTGCCAGCAGCTTAAGGCAGGGGGGCACCGGGGAG. Translating it yields CASSLRQGGTGE. The entire CDR3 is CASSLRQGGTGELFF.

Remarks on this clone: The sequence runs out 3 residues before the end of the CDR3; the remainder is reconstructed from the germline J gene. The chain combines TRBV5-4 with TRBJ2-1; D is unresolved. CDR1 SGHNT and CDR2 YYREEE come from the germline V gene (reference sequence). CDR3 size: 11 residues. Trimming removed 5 bases at V and 8 bases at J, with 8 bases between. The sequenced CDR3 bases are TGTGCCAGCAGTAAGGGCTATGAG. It specifies CASSKGYE. The complete CDR3 protein is CASSKGYEQFF.

As to this clone: The sequence runs out 3 residues before the end of the CDR3; the remainder is reconstructed from the germline J gene. The V call is TRBV19, the J call TRBJ1-1; 7 nucleotides agree with TRBD1. The CDR3 consists of 14 residues. Per germline, CDR1 LNHDA and CDR2 SQIVND (reference sequence). CDR3 DNA, as far as it was read: TGTGCCAGTAGCCGCCGGGGACAGCTAGATACG. It encodes CASSRRGQLDT. The entire CDR3 is CASSRRGQLDTAFF.

Comment on this clone: The read ends 3 residues shy of where the CDR3 ends; the end is completed using the germline J gene. The V gene is TRBV7-9, the J gene TRBJ2-4; possibly TRBD1 for D (5 bases). Germline CDR1 and CDR2: SEHNR and FQNEAQ (reference sequence). This CDR3 spans 14 amino acids. The DNA read from the CDR3 is TGTGCCAGCACCCGAAGTGAAGGACAAGAGACT. The encoded protein is CASTRSEGQET. The CDR3 reads in full as CASTRSEGQETQYF.

As regards this clone: With the read ending 3 residues before the CDR3 end, the germline J gene is used to fill in that end. The chain has TRBV10-3 and TRBJ2-5; 11 bases match TRBD1. Germline-derived CDR1 and CDR2 are ENHRY and SYGVKD. The ends lost 6 bases at V and 0 bases at J; junction bases unmatched: 3. This CDR3 contains 15 residues. The sequenced CDR3 bases are TGTGCCATCAGGGACAGGGGGCCCAACCAAGAGACC. It specifies CAIRDRGPNQET. From start to end, the CDR3 is CAIRDRGPNQETQYF.

As regards this clone: The observed sequence ends 3 residues before the CDR3 terminus, with the missing tail filled in from the germline J gene. This rearrangement joins TRBV20-1 to TRBJ2-3; 14 bases fit TRBD2. Germline CDR1 reads DFQATT; CDR2 reads SNEGSKA (reference sequence). Trimming removed 3 bases from V and 0 bases from J; junction bases left unmatched: 5. The length of the CDR3 is 17 residues. The CDR3 is CSARATSGGGSTDTQYF. The covered CDR3 bases are TGCAGTGCTAGGGCGACTAGCGGGGGGGGCAGCACAGATACG.

A remark on this clone: The read finishes 3 residues shy of the CDR3 end, and the germline J gene is used to complete it. This chain uses TRBV2 with TRBJ1-1; TRBD1 is a possible D gene (5 bases). Trimming shortened V by 6 bases and J by 6 bases, and 11 bases separated the two germline ends. The CDR3 has 12 amino acids. Germline V lookup: CDR1 SNHLY, CDR2 FYNNEI. The CDR3 sequence is CASSQGRPEAFF. CDR3 bases read: TGTGCCAGCAGCCAGGGAAGGCCTGAA.

About this clone itself: The CDR3 is cut off 3 residues early in the read; its end comes from the germline J gene. V and J are TRBV19 and TRBJ1-2; 8 bases map to TRBD1. The CDR3 is 16 residues long. Germline-derived CDR1 and CDR2 are LNHDA and SQIVND (reference sequence). Partial CDR3 DNA: TGTGCCAGTATGGCAGGGGGCGGGAGTAGCACAGATACC. This codes for CASMAGGGSSTDT. The complete CDR3 protein is CASMAGGGSSTDTYTF. The full variable domain, its missing parts supplied by reference TRBV19 and TRBJ1-2, is DGGITQSPKYLFRKEGQNVTLSCEQNLNHDAMYWYRQDPGQGLRLIYYSQIVNDFQKGDIAEGYSVSREKKESFPLTVTSAQKNPTAFYLCASMAGGGSSTDTYTFGSGTRLTVV.

Turning to this clone: Coverage ceases 3 residues before the CDR3 finishes, and the germline J gene fills in the end. V is TRBV20-1 and J is TRBJ1-1; TRBD1 matches at 11 bases. From germline, CDR1 is DFQATT and CDR2 SNEGSKA (reference sequence). V trimming: 1 base; J trimming: 4 bases; junction bases outside the gene matches: 2. The CDR3 sequence is 14 residues long. This chain's CDR3 is CSARAGTGGTEAFF. The part of the CDR3 DNA that was read is TGCAGTGCTAGAGCGGGGACAGGGGGCACTGAA.